The following is a TCR beta chain sequence with its context. The data derive from a study of blood T cell repertoires in COVID-19. Background on the study: Sites across the United States, Italy and Spain contributed samples from acute and convalescent COVID-19. T cells, B-cell-depleted T cells, or PBMCs supplied cDNA or gDNA.

V dropped 6 bases and J dropped 2 bases, with 16 bases sitting between them. Germline loops: CDR1 SGHDN, CDR2 FVKESK. The CDR3 extends over 16 amino acids. Methods used by the authors: Amplification from reference gene primers served as the basis for estimated nucleated cell counts. The repertoire was sequenced with immunoSEQ multiplex PCR; TCRdb's copy has only in-frame clones and lacks some. V and J calls and clone size are as listed in that table; D and trimming were resolved from the DNA. There are about 55,000 clones in the sample; about nine tenths occur only once, and 3% to 4% lies in the top ten.

The TCR was taken from a man aged 35 to 55 with COVID-19, enrolled during active disease. The sequenced sample was peripheral blood. The V and J genes are TRBV14 and TRBJ2-2; D perhaps matches TRBD1 (5 bases). CDR3 DNA sequence: TGTGCCAGCAGTAAAAGACAGTCATTAAACACCGGGGAGCTGTTTTTT. Protein product: CASSKRQSLNTGELFF.